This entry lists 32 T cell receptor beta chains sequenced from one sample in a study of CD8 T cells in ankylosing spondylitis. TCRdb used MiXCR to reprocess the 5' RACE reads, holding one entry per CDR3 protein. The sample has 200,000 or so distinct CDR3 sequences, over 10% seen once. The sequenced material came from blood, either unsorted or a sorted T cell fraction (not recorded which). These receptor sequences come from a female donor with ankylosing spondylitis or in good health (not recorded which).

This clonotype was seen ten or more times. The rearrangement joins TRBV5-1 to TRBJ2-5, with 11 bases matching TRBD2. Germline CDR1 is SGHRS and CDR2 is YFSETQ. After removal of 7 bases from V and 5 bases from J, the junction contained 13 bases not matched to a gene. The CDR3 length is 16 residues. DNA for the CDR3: TGCGCCAGCTCGACGACTAGCGGGAATCTGGGGGAGACCCAGTACTTC. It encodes CASSTTSGNLGETQYF.

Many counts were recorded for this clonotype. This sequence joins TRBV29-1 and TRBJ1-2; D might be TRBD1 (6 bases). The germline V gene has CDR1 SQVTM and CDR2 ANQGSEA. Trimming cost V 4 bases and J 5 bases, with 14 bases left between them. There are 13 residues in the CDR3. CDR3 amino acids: CSVVGRGAYGYTF. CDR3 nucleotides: TGCAGCGTTGTTGGCAGGGGCGCATATGGCTACACCTTC.

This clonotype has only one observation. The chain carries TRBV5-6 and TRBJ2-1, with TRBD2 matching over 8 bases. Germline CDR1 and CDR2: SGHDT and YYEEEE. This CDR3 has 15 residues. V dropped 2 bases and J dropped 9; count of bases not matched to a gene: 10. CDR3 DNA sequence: TGTGCCAGCAGCTTAGGACTAGCTTTGGGGGCTGAGCAGTTCTTC. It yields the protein CASSLGLALGAEQFF.

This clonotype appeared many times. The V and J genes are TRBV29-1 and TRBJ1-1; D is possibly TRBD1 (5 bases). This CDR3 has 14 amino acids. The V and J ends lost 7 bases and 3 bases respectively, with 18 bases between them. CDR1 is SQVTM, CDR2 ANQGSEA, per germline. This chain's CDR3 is CSAAPGGLYTEAFF. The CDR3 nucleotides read TGCAGCGCAGCCCCCGGGGGACTCTACACTGAAGCTTTCTTT.

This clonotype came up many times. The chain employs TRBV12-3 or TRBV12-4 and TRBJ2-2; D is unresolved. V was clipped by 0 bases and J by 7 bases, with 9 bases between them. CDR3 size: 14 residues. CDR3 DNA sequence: TGTGCCAGCAGTTTAGCGCGAGGAGTCGGGGAGCTGTTTTTT. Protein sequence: CASSLARGVGELFF.

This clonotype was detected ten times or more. CDR3 in amino acids: CSARDNRVGSEQFF. CDR3 DNA sequence: TGCAGTGCTAGAGATAACAGGGTGGGCTCTGAGCAGTTCTTC. This chain links TRBV20-1 with TRBJ2-1; tentatively, D is TRBD1 (6 bases). Looked up from germline, CDR1 is DFQATT and CDR2 is SNEGSKA (reference sequence). This CDR3 region has 14 residues. V was shortened by 0 bases and J by 9 bases, with 15 bases between the two germline ends.

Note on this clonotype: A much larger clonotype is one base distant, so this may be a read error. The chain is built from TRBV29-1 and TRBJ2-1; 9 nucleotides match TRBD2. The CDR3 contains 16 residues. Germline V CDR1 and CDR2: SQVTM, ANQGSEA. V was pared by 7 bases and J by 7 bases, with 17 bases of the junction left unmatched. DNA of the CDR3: TGCAGCGCCTTCAATCCCCTTGAACTAGCGGGTAATGAGCAGTTCTTC. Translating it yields CSAFNPLELAGNEQFF.

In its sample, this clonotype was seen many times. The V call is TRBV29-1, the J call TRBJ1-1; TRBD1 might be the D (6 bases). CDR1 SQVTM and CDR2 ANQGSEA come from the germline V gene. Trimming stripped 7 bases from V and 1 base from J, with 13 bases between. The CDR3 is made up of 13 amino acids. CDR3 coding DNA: TGCAGCGCATCGGAGACAGGGAACACTGAAGCTTTCTTT. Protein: CSASETGNTEAFF.

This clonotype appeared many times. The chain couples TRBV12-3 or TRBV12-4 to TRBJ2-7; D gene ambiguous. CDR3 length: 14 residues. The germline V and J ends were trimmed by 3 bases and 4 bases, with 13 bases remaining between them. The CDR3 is CASSLSPNSYEQYF. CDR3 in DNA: TGTGCCAGCAGTTTGTCCCCAAACTCATACGAGCAGTACTTC.

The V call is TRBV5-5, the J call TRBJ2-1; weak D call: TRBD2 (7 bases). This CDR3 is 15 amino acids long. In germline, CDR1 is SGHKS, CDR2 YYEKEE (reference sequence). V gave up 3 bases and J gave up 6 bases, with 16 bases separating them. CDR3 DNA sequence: TGTGCCAGCAGCTCCCGGACTGGGGGGGCCAATGAGCAGTTCTTC. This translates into CASSSRTGGANEQFF.

The CDR3 loop is CASSQDLASGSYEQYF. The CDR3 region has the DNA TGCGCCAGCAGCCAAGATCTGGCTAGCGGGAGCTACGAGCAGTACTTC. V gene TRBV4-3 combines with J gene TRBJ2-7, with TRBD2 matching over 10 bases. The CDR3 sequence is 16 residues long. Trimming took 0 bases from V and 3 from J; bases not matched to a gene: 5. Germline V gene lookup returns CDR1 LGHNA and CDR2 YSLEER.

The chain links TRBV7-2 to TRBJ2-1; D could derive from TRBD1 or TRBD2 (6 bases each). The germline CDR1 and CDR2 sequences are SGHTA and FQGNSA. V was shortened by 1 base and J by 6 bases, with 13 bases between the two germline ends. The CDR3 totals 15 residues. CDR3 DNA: TGTGCCAGCAGCTTAGTAGGGGGGTCAAGCAATGAGCAGTTCTTC. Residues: CASSLVGGSSNEQFF.

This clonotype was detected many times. In DNA form, the CDR3 reads TGCAGTGCTAGAAATTCGGGGGCTAATCAGCCCCAGCATTTT. As protein: CSARNSGANQPQHF. V gene TRBV20-1 combines with J gene TRBJ1-5; tentatively, D is TRBD1 (6 bases). CDR1 is DFQATT and CDR2 is SNEGSKA in the germline V gene (reference sequence). CDR3 length: 14 residues. With 2 bases removed from V and 4 bases from J, the gap between germline ends came to 12 bases.

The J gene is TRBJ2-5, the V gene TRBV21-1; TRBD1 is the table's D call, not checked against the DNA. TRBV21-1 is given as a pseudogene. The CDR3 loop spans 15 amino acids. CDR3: CASRNALHGGTTQYF. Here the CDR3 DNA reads TGTGCCAGCAGAAACGCACTGCATGGGGGTACGACCCAGTACTTC.

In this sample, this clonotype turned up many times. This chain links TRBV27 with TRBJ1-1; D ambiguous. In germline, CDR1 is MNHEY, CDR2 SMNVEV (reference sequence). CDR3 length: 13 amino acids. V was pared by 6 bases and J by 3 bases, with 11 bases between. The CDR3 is CASSRVWDTEAFF. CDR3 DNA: TGTGCCAGCAGCCGCGTTTGGGACACTGAAGCTTTCTTT.

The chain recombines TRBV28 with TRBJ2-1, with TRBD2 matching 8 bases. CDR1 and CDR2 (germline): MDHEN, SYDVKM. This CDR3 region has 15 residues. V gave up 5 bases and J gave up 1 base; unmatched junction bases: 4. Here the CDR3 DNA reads TGTGCCAGCAGTAATCTAGCGGGTTCCTACAATGAGCAGTTCTTC. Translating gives CASSNLAGSYNEQFF. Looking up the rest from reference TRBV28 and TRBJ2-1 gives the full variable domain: DVKVTQSSRYLVKRTGEKVFLECVQDMDHENMFWYRQDPGLGLRLIYFSYDVKMKEKGDIPEGYSVSREKKERFSLILESASTNQTSMYLCASSNLAGSYNEQFFGPGTRLTVL.

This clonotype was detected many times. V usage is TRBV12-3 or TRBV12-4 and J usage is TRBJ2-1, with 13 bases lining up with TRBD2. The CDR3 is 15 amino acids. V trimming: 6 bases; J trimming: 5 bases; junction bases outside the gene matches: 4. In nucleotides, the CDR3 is TGTGCCAGCAGCATACTAGCGGGAGGGGACAATGAGCAGTTCTTC. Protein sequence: CASSILAGGDNEQFF.

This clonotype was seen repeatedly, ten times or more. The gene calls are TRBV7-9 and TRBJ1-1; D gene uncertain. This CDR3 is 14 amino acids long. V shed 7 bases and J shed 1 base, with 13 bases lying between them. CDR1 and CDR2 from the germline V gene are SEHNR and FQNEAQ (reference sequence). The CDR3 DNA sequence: TGTGCCAGCACCCGAGAAGGCGAGAACACTGAAGCTTTCTTT. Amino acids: CASTREGENTEAFF.

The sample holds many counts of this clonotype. Written as DNA, the CDR3 is TGTGCCACCGAACAGGGCTATGGCTACACCTTC. The encoded protein is CATEQGYGYTF. The chain uses TRBV24-1 and TRBJ1-2, with D possibly being TRBD1 (6 bases). Per the germline V gene, CDR1 is KGHDR and CDR2 is SFDVKD. V lost 9 bases to trimming and J lost 4 bases, with 8 bases between them. This CDR3 has 11 amino acids.

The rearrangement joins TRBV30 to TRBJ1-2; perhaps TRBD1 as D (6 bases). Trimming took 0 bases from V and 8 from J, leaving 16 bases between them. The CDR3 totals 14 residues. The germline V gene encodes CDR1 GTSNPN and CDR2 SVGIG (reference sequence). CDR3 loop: CAWSVRQGRDGYTF. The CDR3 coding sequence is TGTGCCTGGAGTGTTCGTCAGGGGAGGGACGGCTACACCTTC.

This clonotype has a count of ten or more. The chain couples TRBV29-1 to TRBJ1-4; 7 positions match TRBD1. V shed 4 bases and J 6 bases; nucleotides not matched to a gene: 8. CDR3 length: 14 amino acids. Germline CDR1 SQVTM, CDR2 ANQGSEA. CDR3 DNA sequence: TGCAGCGTTGTCGTAGAGGGGGCGGATGAAAAACTGTTTTTT. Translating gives CSVVVEGADEKLFF.

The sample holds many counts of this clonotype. Here the CDR3 DNA reads TGTGCCAGCAACCTACTGACAGGGACAAAGACCCAGTACTTC. Translated, it gives CASNLLTGTKTQYF. The rearrangement joins TRBV6-2 or TRBV6-3 to TRBJ2-5; 7 positions agree with TRBD1. V gave up 7 bases and J gave up 6 bases; unmatched junction bases: 11. CDR1 MNHEY and CDR2 SVGEGT come from the germline V gene. The CDR3 spans 14 residues.

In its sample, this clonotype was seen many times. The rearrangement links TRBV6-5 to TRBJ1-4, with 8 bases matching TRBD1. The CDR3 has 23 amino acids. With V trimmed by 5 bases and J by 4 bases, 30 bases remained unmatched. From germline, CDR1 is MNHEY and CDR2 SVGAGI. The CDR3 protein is CASSRNGPYEDRVEVAFNEKLFF. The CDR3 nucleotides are TGTGCCAGCAGTAGGAACGGCCCATATGAGGACAGGGTTGAAGTAGCCTTTAATGAAAAACTGTTTTTT.

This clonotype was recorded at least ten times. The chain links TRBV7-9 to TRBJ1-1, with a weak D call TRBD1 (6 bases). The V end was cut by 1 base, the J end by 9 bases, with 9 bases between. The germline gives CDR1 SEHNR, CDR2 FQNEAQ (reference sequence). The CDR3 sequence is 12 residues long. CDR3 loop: CASSLEGGQAFF. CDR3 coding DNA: TGTGCCAGCAGCTTAGAAGGGGGACAAGCTTTCTTT.

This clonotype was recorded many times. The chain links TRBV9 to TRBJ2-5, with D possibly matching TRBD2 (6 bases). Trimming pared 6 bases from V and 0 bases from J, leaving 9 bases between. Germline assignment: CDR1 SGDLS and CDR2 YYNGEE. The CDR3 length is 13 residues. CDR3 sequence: CASNKRDQETQYF. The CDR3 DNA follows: TGTGCCAGCAACAAGCGGGACCAAGAGACCCAGTACTTC.

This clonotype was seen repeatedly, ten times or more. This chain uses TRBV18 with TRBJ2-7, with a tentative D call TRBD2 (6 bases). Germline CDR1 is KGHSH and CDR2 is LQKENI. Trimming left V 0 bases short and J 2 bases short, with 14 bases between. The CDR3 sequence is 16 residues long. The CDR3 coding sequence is TGTGCCAGCTCACCACCGACTGGGGGGTACACCTACGAGCAGTACTTC. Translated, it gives CASSPPTGGYTYEQYF.

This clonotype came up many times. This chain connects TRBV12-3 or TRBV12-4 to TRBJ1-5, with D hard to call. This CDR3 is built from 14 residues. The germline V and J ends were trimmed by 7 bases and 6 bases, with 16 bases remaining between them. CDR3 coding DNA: TGTGCCAGCACCAACCTTCTTGGGTCTCAGCCCCAGCATTTT. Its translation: CASTNLLGSQPQHF.

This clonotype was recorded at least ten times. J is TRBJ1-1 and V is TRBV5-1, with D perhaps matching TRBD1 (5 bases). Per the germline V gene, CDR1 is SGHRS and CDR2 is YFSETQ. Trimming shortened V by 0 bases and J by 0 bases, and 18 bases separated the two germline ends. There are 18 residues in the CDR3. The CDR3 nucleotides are TGCGCCAGCAGCTTGGCTGGTAGGGGTAGGAACTTGAACACTGAAGCTTTCTTT. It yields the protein CASSLAGRGRNLNTEAFF.

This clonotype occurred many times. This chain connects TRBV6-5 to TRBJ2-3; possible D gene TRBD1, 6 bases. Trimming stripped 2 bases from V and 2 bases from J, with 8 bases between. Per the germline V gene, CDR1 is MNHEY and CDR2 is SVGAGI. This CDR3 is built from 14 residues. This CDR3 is CASSYGQLTDTQYF. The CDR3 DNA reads TGTGCCAGCAGTTACGGACAGCTCACAGATACGCAGTATTTT.

CDR3 region: CASFSAGKGAQYF. Written as DNA, the CDR3 is TGTGCCAGCTTCTCGGCGGGAAAAGGTGCGCAGTATTTT. The gene calls are TRBV3-1 and TRBJ2-3; D is perhaps TRBD2 (6 bases). CDR1 LGHDT and CDR2 YNNKEL come from the germline V gene (reference sequence). The CDR3 loop spans 13 amino acids. The V and J ends lost 8 bases and 10 bases respectively, with 19 bases between them.

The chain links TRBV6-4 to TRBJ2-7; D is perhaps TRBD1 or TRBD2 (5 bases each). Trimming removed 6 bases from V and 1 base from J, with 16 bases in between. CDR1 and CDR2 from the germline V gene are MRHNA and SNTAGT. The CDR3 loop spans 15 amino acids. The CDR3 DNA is TGTGCCAGCAGCCGAGACGGGGACCCTTCCTACGAGCAGTACTTC. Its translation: CASSRDGDPSYEQYF.

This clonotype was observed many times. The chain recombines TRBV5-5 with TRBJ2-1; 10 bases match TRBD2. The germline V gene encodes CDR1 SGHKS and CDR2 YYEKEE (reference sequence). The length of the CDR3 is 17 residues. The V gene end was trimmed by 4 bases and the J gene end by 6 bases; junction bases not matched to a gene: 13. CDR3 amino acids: CASSLPPLAGGTNEQFF. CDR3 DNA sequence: TGTGCCAGCAGCCTACCCCCCTTAGCGGGAGGAACCAATGAGCAGTTCTTC.